The present T cell receptor (beta chain) was sequenced within a study of blood T cell repertoires in COVID-19. Original methodology: From reference gene primer amplification, estimates of nucleated cell counts were derived. Generated by immunoSEQ multiplex PCR, the TCRdb table keeps only in-frame clones and is missing some. The D gene and trimming were derived from the DNA, and the V and J assignments and clone size from that table. The sample records some 300,000 clones, under 90% being singletons. Germline values: CDR1 SNHLY, CDR2 FYNNEI. The CDR3 is 14 residues long. V shed 10 bases and J 4 bases; nucleotides not matched to a gene: 11.

The receptor's source is a woman aged 45-65 years who had been exposed to COVID-19. This chain connects TRBV2 to TRBJ2-7; 9 bases are shared with TRBD1. The sample taken for sequencing was PBMCs or T cells enriched from blood (not recorded which). The CDR3 region is CATNPKGQGYEQYF. The CDR3 DNA reads as TGTGCCACCAACCCAAAGGGACAGGGTTACGAGCAGTACTTC.